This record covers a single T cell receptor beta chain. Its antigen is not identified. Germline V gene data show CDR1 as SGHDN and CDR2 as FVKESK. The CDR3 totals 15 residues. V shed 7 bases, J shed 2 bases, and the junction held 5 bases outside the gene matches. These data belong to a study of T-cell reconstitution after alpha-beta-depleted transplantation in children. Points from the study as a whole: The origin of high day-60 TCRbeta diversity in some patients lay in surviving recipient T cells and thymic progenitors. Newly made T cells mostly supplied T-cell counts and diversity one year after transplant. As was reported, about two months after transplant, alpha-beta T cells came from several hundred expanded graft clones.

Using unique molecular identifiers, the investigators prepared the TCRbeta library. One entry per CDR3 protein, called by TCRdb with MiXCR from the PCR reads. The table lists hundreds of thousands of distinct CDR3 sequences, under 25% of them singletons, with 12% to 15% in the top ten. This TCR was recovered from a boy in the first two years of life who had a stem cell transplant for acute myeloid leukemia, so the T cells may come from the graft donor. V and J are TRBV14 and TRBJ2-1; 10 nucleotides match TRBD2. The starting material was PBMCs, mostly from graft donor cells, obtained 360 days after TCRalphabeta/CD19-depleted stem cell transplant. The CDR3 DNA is TGTGCCAGCACTCGACTAGCGGGTCCCTACAATGAGCAGTTCTTC. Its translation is CASTRLAGPYNEQFF.